The clone carrying this T cell receptor beta chain was counted a single time. Using its own MiXCR run on the RT-PCR reads, TCRdb lists one record per CDR3 protein. Here the sample spans about 160,000 distinct CDR3 sequences, around 9.9% being singletons. The sample belongs to a study of response to subunit inactivated influenza vaccine. With 3 bases clipped from V and 5 bases from J, the junction kept 8 bases outside the gene matches. Germline V gene sequence: CDR1 SGHDT, CDR2 YYEEEE. The CDR3 is 16 amino acids. The J gene is TRBJ2-7, the V gene TRBV5-6, with 13 bases fitting TRBD2. The sequence was collected from a man aged 50 or older who received an inactivated influenza vaccine. Sequenced material: non-naive T cells sorted from PBMCs, taken 45 days after vaccination. The CDR3 loop is CASSSRGLAGINEQYF. The CDR3 bases are TGTGCCAGCAGCTCACGGGGACTAGCGGGGATTAACGAGCAGTACTTC.